This T cell receptor (beta chain) comes out of a study of identical twins. General study findings and limits: There was more out-of-frame TCR alpha sharing in monozygotic twins than models estimated.

A remark on this clonotype: The antigen remains unidentified.

Each CDR3 protein is one row after TCRdb ran MiXCR on the 5' RACE reads. The table lists around 450,000 distinct CDR3 sequences, 13% to 15% of them singletons. The CDR3 runs to 13 residues. V was trimmed by 8 bases and J by 2 bases, leaving 13 bases between them. In germline, CDR1 is LNHDA, CDR2 SQIVND (reference sequence). The same sample was also studied in work on yellow fever vaccine responses in identical twins.

The sample consisted of CD4+ T cells sorted from blood. The TCR sequence derives from a young woman in good health. V and J are TRBV19 and TRBJ2-7; D gene unclear. The CDR3 here is CASQSKLTYEQYF. The CDR3 nucleotides are TGTGCCAGTCAGAGCAAATTGACCTACGAGCAGTACTTC.